The clone carrying this T cell receptor beta chain was detected many times. This sample is part of a study of regulatory T cells in long-lasting Graves disease. The length of the CDR3 is 14 residues. V gave up 7 bases and J gave up 6 bases; unmatched junction bases: 4. Building the TCR beta libraries relied on iRepertoire HTBI primers, and CDR3 regions underwent Arm-PCR. TCRdb re-called the multiplex PCR reads with MiXCR, one entry per CDR3 protein. The sample includes 400,000 to 450,000 distinct CDR3 sequences, 15% to 20% seen only once; the top ten take 9.5% to 12%. Time point indicated: newly diagnosed GD, antithyroid drugs for less than 3 months. Scientists built the TCR library using RNA that was extracted from PBMCs. The data were also submitted as part of a second study, on T cells in Graves' hyperthyroidism and ophthalmopathy. That source adds: The HTBI set primed first-round TCR CDR3 RT-PCR.

This clonotype was obtained from a woman in her 30s with Graves disease. The rearrangement joins TRBV12-3 or TRBV12-4 to TRBJ2-1; 12 bases align to TRBD2. This specimen consisted of peripheral blood mononuclear cells (PBMCs), obtained at new diagnosis, from a patient treated with antithyroid drugs. CDR3 loop: CASILAGGPNEQFF. The CDR3, as DNA: TGTGCCAGCATCCTAGCGGGAGGGCCCAATGAGCAGTTCTTC.